The clone carrying this TCR beta chain was counted many times. Its antigen remains unknown. The source of the sample is a study of Graves' ophthalmopathy and Graves' hyperthyroidism. Findings and limits, study-wide: In blood, most expanded thyroid clonotypes above 0.001 frequency were also detected.

Investigators amplified TCR beta CDR3 regions from RNA transcripts. First-round RT-PCR used HTBI primers; second-round multiplex PCR followed. Each CDR3 protein is one row after TCRdb ran MiXCR on the multiplex PCR reads. The sample carries about 380,000 distinct CDR3 sequences, just over 15% recorded once. The authors defined stable hyperthyroidism as no ophthalmopathy within 18 months of follow-up. New diagnoses, under 2 months' duration, and ages 18 to 65 characterized the hyperthyroidism patients. The CDR3 totals 13 residues. Trimming stripped 5 bases from V and 0 bases from J, with 8 bases between. CDR1 and CDR2 from the germline V gene are SGHVS and FQNEAQ.

The sample was peripheral blood. This clonotype originated in a woman under 30 with stable Graves' hyperthyroidism. V is TRBV7-8 and J is TRBJ2-7; D unresolved. CDR3 amino acids: CASSLSPSYEQYF. As DNA, the CDR3 is TGTGCCAGCAGCCTTTCCCCCTCCTACGAGCAGTACTTC.